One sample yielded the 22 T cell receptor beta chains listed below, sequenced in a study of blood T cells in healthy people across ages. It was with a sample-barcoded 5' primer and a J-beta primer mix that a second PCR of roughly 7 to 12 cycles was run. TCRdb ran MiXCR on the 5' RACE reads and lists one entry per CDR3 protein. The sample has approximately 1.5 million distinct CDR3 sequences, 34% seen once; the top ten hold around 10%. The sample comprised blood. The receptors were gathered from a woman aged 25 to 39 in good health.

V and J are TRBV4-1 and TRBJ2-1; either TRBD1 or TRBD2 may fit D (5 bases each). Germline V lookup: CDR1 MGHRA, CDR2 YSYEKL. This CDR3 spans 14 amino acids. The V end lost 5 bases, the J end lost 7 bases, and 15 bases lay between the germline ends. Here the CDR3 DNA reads TGCGCCAGCAGCACGACGGGACGGATAAATGAGCAGTTCTTC. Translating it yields CASSTTGRINEQFF.

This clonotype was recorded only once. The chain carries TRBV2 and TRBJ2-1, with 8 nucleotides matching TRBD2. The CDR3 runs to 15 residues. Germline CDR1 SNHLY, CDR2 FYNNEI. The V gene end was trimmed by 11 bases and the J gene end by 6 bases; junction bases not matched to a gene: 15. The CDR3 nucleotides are TGTGCCGGACATTCCGGGACTAGTTGGGTCAATGAGCAGTTCTTC. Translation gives CAGHSGTSWVNEQFF.

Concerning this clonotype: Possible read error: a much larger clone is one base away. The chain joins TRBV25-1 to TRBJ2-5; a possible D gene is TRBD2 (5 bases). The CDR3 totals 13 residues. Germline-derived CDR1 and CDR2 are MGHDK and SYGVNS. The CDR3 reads CAGSHVADGEQYF. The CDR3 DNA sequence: TGTGCCGGCAGTCATGTAGCTGACGGGGAGCAGTACTTC.

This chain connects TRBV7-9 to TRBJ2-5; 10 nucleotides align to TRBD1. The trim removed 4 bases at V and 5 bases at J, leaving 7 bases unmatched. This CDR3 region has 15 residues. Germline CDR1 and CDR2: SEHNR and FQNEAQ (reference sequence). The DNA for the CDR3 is TGTGCCAGCAGCTCGATGACAGGGGGCTGGGAGACCCAGTACTTC. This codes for CASSSMTGGWETQYF. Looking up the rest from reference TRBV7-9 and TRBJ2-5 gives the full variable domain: DTGVSQNPRHKITKRGQNVTFRCDPISEHNRLYWYRQTLGQGPEFLTYFQNEAQLEKSRLLSDRFSAERPKGSFSTLEIQRTEQGDSAMYLCASSSMTGGWETQYFGPGTRLLVL.

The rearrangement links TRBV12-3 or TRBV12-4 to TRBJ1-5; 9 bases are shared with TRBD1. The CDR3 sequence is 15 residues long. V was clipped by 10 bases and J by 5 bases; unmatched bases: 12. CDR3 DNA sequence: TGTGCCAACACTTCGAGGGACAGGGTGGATCAGCCCCAGCATTTT. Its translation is CANTSRDRVDQPQHF.

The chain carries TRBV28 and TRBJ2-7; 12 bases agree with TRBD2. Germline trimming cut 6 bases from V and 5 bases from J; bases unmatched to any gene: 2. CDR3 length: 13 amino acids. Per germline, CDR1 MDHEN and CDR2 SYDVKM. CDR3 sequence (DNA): TGTGCCAGCAGGACTAGCGGGAGTCACGAGCAGTACTTC. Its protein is CASRTSGSHEQYF.

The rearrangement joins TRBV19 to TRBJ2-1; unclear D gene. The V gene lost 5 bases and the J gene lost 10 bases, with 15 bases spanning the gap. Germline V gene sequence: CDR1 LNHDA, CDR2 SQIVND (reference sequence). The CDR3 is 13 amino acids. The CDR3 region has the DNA TGTGCCAGTAGTCCCCCGATGCGCGCGGAGCAGTTCTTC. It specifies CASSPPMRAEQFF. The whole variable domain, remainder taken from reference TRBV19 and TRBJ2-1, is DGGITQSPKYLFRKEGQNVTLSCEQNLNHDAMYWYRQDPGQGLRLIYYSQIVNDFQKGDIAEGYSVSREKKESFPLTVTSAQKNPTAFYLCASSPPMRAEQFFGPGTRLTVL.

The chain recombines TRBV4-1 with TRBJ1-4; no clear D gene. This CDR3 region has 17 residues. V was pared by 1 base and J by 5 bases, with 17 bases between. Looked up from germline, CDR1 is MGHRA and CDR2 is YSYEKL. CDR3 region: CASSQAISGRQNEKLFF. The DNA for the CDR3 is TGCGCCAGCAGCCAAGCAATCTCGGGCCGGCAGAATGAAAAACTGTTTTTT.

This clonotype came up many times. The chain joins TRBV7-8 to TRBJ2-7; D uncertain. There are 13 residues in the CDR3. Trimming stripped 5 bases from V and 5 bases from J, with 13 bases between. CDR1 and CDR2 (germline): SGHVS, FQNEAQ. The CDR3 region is CASSPASADEQYF. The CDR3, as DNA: TGTGCCAGCAGCCCCGCCTCGGCTGACGAGCAGTACTTC. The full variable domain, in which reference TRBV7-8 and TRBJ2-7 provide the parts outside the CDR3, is GAGVSQSPRYKVAKRGQDVALRCDPISGHVSLFWYQQALGQGPEFLTYFQNEAQLDKSGLPSDRFFAERPEGSVSTLKIQRTQQEDSAVYLCASSPASADEQYFGPGTRLTVT.

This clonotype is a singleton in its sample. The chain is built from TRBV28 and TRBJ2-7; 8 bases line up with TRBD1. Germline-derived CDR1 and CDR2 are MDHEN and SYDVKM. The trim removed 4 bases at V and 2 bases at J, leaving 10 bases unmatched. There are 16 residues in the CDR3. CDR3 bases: TGTGCCAGCAGTTGGGGGCGCAGACAGGGGACCTACGAGCAGTACTTC. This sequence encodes CASSWGRRQGTYEQYF.

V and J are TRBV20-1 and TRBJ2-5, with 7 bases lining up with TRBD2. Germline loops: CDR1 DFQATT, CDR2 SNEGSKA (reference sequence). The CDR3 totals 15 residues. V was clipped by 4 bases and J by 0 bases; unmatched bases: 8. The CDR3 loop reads CSAISASGDQETQYF. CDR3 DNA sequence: TGCAGTGCTATTTCGGCTAGCGGAGACCAAGAGACCCAGTACTTC.

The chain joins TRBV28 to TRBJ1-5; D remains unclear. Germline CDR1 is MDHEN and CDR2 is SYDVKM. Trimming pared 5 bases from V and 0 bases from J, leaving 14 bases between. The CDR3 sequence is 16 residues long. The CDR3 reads CASSPGGLVSNQPQHF. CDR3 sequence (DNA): TGTGCCAGCAGTCCCGGCGGATTGGTTAGCAATCAGCCCCAGCATTTT.

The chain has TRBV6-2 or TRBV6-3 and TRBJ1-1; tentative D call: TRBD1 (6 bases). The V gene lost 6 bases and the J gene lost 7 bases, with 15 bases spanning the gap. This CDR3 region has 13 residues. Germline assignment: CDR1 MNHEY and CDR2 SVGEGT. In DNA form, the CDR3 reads TGTGCCAGCAGCCGCCCCGGACAGAATGAAGCTTTCTTT. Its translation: CASSRPGQNEAFF.

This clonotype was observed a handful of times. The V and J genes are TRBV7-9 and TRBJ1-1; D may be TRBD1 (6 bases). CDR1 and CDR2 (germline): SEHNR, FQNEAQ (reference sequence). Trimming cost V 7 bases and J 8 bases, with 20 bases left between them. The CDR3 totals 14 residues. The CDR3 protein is CASTPGHPGQEAFF. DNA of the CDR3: TGTGCCAGCACCCCGGGACATCCCGGGCAGGAAGCTTTCTTT.

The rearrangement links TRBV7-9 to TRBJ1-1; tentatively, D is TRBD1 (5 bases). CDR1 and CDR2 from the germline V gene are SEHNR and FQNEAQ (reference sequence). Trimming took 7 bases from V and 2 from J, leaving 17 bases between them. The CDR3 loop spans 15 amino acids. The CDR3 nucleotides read TGTGCCAGCACCCCAGGGTGGGCAGGAAACACTGAAGCTTTCTTT. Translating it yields CASTPGWAGNTEAFF.

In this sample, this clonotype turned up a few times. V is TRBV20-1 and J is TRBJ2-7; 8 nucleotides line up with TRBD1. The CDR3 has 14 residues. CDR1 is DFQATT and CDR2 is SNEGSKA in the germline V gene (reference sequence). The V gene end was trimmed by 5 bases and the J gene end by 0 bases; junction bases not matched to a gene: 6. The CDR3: CSAAQTGASYEQYF. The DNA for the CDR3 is TGCAGTGCTGCGCAGACAGGGGCCTCCTACGAGCAGTACTTC.

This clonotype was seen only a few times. This CDR3 reads CASKTGTGPSEAFF. The DNA for the CDR3 is TGCGCCAGCAAAACCGGGACAGGACCCTCTGAAGCTTTCTTT. The genes are TRBV5-1 and TRBJ1-1; 8 nucleotides match TRBD1. This CDR3 is built from 14 residues. The junction had 10 bases not matched to a gene; V was cut back by 6 bases and J by 6 bases. Germline V lookup: CDR1 SGHRS, CDR2 YFSETQ.

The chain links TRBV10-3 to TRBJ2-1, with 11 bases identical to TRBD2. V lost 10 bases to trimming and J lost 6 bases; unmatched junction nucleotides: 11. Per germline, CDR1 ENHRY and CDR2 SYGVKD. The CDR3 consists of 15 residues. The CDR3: CATDSGRAESNEQFF. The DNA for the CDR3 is TGTGCCACCGATAGCGGGAGGGCCGAGAGCAATGAGCAGTTCTTC.

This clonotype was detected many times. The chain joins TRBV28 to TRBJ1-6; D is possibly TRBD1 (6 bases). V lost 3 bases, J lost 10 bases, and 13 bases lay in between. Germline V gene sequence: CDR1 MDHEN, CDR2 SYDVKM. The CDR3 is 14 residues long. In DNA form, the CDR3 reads TGTGCCAGCAGTTTCCACAGGGCAGGGTCACCCCTCCACTTT. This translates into CASSFHRAGSPLHF.

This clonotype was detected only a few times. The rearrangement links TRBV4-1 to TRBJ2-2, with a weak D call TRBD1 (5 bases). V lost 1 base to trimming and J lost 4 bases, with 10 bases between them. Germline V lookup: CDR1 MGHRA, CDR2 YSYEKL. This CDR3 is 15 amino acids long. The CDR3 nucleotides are TGCGCCAGCAGCCAAGGGGGCCATACCACCGGGGAGCTGTTTTTT. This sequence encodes CASSQGGHTTGELFF.

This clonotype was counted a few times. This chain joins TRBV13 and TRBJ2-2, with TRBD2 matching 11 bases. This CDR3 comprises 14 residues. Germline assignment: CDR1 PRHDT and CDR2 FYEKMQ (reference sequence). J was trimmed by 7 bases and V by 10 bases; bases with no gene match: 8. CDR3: CATGLAEAGGELFF. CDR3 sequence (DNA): TGTGCCACGGGACTAGCGGAGGCGGGCGGGGAGCTGTTTTTT.

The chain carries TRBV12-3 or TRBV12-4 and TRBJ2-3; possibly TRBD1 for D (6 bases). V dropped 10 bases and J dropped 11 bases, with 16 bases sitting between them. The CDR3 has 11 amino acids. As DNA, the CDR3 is TGTGCCACAGCAGGGGCAGATGTGCAGTATTTT. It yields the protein CATAGADVQYF.